This paragraph covers one TCR beta chain sequence. CDR3 size: 13 residues. Germline V gene sequence: CDR1 SGHNT, CDR2 YENEEA. Trimming cost V 3 bases and J 9 bases, with 12 bases left between them. The data are from a study of T cells in Graves' hyperthyroidism and ophthalmopathy. Ophthalmopathy cases scored 3 or more on the Clinical Activity Score and 4 or more on NOSPECS grade, with duration below 3 months. The source material, RNA transcripts, was used to amplify TCR beta CDR3 regions. The HTBI set primed first-round TCR CDR3 RT-PCR. TCRdb called the multiplex PCR reads again in MiXCR, with one record for every CDR3 protein. In the table there are 600,000 to 700,000 distinct CDR3 sequences, approximately 14% of which are singletons.

The material sequenced was blood. The sequence derives from a woman in her 40s with Graves' ophthalmopathy. The chain employs TRBV11-3 and TRBJ2-4, with D perhaps matching TRBD2 (6 bases). CDR3: CASSFSGGSIQYF. The CDR3 DNA reads as TGTGCCAGCAGCTTTTCTGGGGGGAGCATTCAGTACTTC.